The subject of this entry is one TCR beta chain. Its antigen is currently not known. The input lacks base qualities; no much larger clone sits a single base away. Collaborating institutions collected whole blood in K2EDTA tubes following their own protocols. For TCRbeta analysis, collaborator samples were shipped as frozen whole blood, as isolated PBMCs, or as DNA extracted from either sample type. These data are taken from a study of blood T cell repertoires in COVID-19 (dated by TCRdb to about 2020). At the level of the whole study: Samples from collaborators originated in the United States, Italy and Spain and spanned both the acute and convalescent phases of COVID-19. A freely available public database, intended as a resource for researchers studying the immune response to SARS-CoV-2, is where the repertoires were released. The prospective study material was composed of cDNA or gDNA derived from T cells, B-cell-depleted T cells, or PBMCs. Where HLA class I and class II types were available, the types were taken from metadata supplied by the sample provider, not from assay-based typing. The dataset comprised deeply sampled blood TCRbeta repertoires from subjects exposed to, actively infected with, or recovered from COVID-19. Sample metadata almost always included a de-identified subject ID, COVID-19 status, age in years and sex. Samples came from the ongoing ImmuneRACE study (first 160 participants) plus 1,254 subjects from 6 global collaborators. The full study reports these points: Clinical and demographic metadata were provided uncurated, with the amount varying by source and participant.

TCRbeta CDR3 regions were amplified from genomic DNA using the immunoSEQ Assay, a bias-controlled multiplex PCR. As for the authors' bioinformatics: Nucleated cell counts per sample were estimated from amplification of reference gene primers within the assay. To quantify the absolute abundance of each unique TCRbeta CDR3 rearrangement, sequence reads were collapsed and filtered. For each sample, productive Simpson clonality was calculated as the square root of Simpson's diversity index over productive rearrangements. This is the immuneACCESS table as TCRdb keeps it, with only in-frame sequences that have V and J called. A part of the clones is gone; compared with another copy, unresolved V genes explain less than half, and the rest is unexplained. The DNA gave D and trimming, while V, J and clone size come from that table. Present in this sample are more than 100,000 clones, roughly 83% of which were seen just once. Together, the top ten hold about a sixth of the sample.

Material: peripheral blood. This TCR was recovered from a woman in her forties or fifties with acute or convalescent COVID-19.

The CDR3 protein is CASSLVDNPLGEQFF. At the DNA level, the sequence is TGTGCCAGCAGCTTAGTGGACAACCCCCTAGGTGAGCAGTTCTTC. The chain was built from TRBV7-2 and TRBJ2-1; the best D guess is TRBD1, with 5 bases matching. V is clipped by 1 base and J by 9 bases, and the sequence between their germline boundaries is 16 bases long. The CDR3 measures 15 amino acids from cysteine to phenylalanine. Kept here is only the CDR3 DNA, which spans 45 bases and is read in frame from base 1. CDR1 is given as SGHTA and CDR2 as FQGNSA, both from the germline V gene. Where the CDR3 stops, the reference TRBV7-2 and TRBJ2-1 genes take over; the full variable domain is GAGVSQSPSNKVTEKGKDVELRCDPISGHTALYWYRQSLGQGLEFLIYFQGNSAPDKSGLPSDRFSAERTGGSVSTLTIQRTQQEDSAVYLCASSLVDNPLGEQFFGPGTRLTVL.